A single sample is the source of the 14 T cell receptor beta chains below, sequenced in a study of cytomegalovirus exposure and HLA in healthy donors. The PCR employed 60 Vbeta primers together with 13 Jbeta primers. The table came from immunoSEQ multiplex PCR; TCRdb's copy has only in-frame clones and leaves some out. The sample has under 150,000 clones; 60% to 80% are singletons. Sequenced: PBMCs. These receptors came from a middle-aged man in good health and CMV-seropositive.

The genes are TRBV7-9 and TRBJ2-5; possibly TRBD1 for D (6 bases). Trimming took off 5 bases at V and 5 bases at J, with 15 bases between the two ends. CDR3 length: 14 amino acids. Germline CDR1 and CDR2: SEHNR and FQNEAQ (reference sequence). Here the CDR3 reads CASSLPGAGETQYF. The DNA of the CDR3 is TGTGCCAGCAGCCTCCCAGGGGCCGGGGAGACCCAGTACTTC. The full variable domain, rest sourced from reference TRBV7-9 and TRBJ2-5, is DTGVSQNPRHKITKRGQNVTFRCDPISEHNRLYWYRQTLGQGPEFLTYFQNEAQLEKSRLLSDRFSAERPKGSFSTLEIQRTEQGDSAMYLCASSLPGAGETQYFGPGTRLLVL.

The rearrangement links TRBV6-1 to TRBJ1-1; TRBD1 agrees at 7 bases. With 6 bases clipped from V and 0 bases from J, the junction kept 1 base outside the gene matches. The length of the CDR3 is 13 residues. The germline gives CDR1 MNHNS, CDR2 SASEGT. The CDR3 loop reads CASRQGLNTEAFF. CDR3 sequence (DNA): TGTGCCAGCAGACAGGGGTTGAACACTGAAGCTTTCTTT.

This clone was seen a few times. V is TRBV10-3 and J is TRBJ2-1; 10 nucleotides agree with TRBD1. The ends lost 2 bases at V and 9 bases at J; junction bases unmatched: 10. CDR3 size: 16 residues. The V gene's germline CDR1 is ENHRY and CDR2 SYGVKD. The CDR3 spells CAISEPRQGAHVEQFF. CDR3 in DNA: TGTGCCATCAGTGAGCCCCGACAGGGGGCACACGTTGAGCAGTTCTTC.

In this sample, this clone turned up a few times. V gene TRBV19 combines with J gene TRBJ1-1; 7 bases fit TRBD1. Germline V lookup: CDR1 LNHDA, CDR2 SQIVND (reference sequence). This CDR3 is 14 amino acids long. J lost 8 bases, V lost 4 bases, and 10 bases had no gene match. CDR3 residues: CASSRRGQKSEAFF. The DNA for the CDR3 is TGTGCCAGTAGTAGGAGGGGACAGAAATCAGAAGCTTTCTTT.

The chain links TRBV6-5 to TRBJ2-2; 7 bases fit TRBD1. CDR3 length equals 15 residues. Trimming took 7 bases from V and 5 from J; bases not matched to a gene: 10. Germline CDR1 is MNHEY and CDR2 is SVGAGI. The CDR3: CASTLLTGHTGELFF. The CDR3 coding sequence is TGTGCCAGCACCCTTCTGACAGGGCATACCGGGGAGCTGTTTTTT.

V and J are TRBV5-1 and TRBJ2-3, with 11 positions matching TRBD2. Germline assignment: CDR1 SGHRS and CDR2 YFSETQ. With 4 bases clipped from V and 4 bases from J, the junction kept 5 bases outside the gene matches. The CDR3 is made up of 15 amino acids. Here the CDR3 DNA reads TGCGCCAGCAGCATTAGCGGGGGGGCCCCAGATACGCAGTATTTT. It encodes CASSISGGAPDTQYF.

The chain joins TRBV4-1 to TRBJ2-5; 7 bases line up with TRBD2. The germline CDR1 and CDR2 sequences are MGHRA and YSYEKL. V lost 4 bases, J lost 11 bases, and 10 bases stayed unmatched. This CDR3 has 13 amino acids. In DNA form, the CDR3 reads TGCGCCAGCAGCCCAGTAGAGGGGAGGGAGCAGTACTTC. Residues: CASSPVEGREQYF.

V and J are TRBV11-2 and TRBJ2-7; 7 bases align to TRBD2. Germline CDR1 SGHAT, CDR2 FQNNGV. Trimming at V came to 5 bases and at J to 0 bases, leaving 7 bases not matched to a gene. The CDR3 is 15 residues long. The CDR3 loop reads CASSTLATSSYEQYF. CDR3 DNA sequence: TGTGCCAGCAGCACACTAGCGACGAGCTCCTACGAGCAGTACTTC.

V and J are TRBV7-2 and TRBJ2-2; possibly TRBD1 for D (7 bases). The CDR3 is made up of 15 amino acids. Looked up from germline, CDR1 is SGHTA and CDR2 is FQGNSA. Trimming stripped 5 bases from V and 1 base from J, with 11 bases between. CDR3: CASSLQGGNTGELFF. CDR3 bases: TGTGCCAGCAGCCTGCAGGGGGGGAACACCGGGGAGCTGTTTTTT.

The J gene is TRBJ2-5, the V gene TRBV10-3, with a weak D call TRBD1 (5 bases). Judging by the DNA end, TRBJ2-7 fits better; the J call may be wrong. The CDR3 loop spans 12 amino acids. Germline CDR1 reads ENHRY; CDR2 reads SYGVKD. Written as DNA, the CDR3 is TGTGCCATCAGTGGGACATCCAACGAGCAGTACTTC. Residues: CAISGTSNEQYF.

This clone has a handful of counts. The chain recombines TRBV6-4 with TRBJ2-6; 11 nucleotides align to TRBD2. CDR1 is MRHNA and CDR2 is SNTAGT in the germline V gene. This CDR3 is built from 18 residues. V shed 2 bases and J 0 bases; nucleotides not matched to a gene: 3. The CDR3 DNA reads TGTGCCAGCAGTGACGGGACTAGCGGATTCTCTGGGGCCAACGTCCTGACTTTC. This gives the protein CASSDGTSGFSGANVLTF.

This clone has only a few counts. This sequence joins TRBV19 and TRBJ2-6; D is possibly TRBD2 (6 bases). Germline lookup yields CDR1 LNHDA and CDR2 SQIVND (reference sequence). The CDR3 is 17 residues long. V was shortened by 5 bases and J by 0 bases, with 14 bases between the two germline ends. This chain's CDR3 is CASSSGDGNSGANVLTF. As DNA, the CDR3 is TGTGCCAGTAGTTCGGGGGATGGAAACTCTGGGGCCAACGTCCTGACTTTC. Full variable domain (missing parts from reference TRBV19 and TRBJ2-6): DGGITQSPKYLFRKEGQNVTLSCEQNLNHDAMYWYRQDPGQGLRLIYYSQIVNDFQKGDIAEGYSVSREKKESFPLTVTSAQKNPTAFYLCASSSGDGNSGANVLTFGAGSRLTVL.

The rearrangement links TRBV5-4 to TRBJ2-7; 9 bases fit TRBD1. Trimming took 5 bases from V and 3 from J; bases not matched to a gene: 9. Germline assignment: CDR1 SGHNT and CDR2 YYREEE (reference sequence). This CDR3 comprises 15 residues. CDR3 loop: CASSDPGTGLYEQYF. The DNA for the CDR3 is TGTGCCAGCAGTGACCCCGGGACAGGGCTCTACGAGCAGTACTTC.

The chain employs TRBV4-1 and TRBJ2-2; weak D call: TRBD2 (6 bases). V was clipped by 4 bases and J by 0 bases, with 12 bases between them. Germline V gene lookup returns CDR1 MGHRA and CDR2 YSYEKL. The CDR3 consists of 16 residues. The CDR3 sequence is CASSPPASANTGELFF. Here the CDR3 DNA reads TGCGCCAGCAGCCCCCCGGCTAGCGCGAACACCGGGGAGCTGTTTTTT.